This record looks at one T cell receptor (beta chain) sequence and its context. Its binding antigen is unknown. There are no base qualities to consult, and no much larger clone falls within one base. This sample was taken from a study of technical replicates of blood from a few donors (dated by TCRdb to about 2017). CDR1 and CDR2 were assigned from the germline V gene as SGHAT and FQNNGV. Spanning cysteine to phenylalanine, the CDR3 consists of 17 amino acids. The entry retains the CDR3 DNA only, 51 bases that are in frame from base 1. Trimming accounts for 3 bases at V and 0 bases at J, while the number of junction bases matched to no gene is 10. Library preparation used the immunoSEQ multiplex PCR assay. In its TCRdb copy, this immuneACCESS table keeps in-frame sequences only and misses some clones. Where compared with another copy, unresolved V genes explain less than half of these, and the others have no known cause. This sample has tens of thousands of clones in its table, and about 90% of those were observed once. Around 0.3% of the sample comes from the top ten.

The sample comprised T cells isolated from PBMCs. The clonotype comes from a human donor in good health. The rearrangement joined TRBV11-2 to TRBJ2-7, with 8 bases matching TRBD2. The CDR3 region: CASSLGIVSGSSYEQYF. The nucleotide sequence reads as follows: TGTGCCAGCAGCTTGGGGATAGTGAGCGGGAGCTCCTACGAGCAGTACTTC.